This T cell receptor (beta chain) was sequenced during a study of blood T cell repertoires in COVID-19. In the study overall: The samples span acute and convalescent COVID-19 from the United States, Italy and Spain. The cDNA or gDNA used as material had been derived from T cells, B-cell-depleted T cells, or PBMCs.

Per germline, CDR1 MNHNS and CDR2 SASEGT. CDR3 length equals 15 residues. Libraries were prepared by immunoSEQ multiplex PCR; TCRdb keeps only in-frame clonotypes and omits some of them. The repertoire holds 90,000 to 130,000 clones, with approximately 84% as singletons. Only one count was recorded for this clone. The junction differs from germline at one of its ends, possibly a read error. The sequence derives from a man in his forties with acute or convalescent COVID-19. The rearrangement links TRBV6-1 to TRBJ2-7; perhaps TRBD1 as D (6 bases). Sequencing input: peripheral blood. Here the CDR3 reads CASSEVTGYVYEQYF. Here the CDR3 DNA reads TGTGCCAGCAGCGAAGTAACAGGGTACGTCTACGAGCAGTACTTC.